This T cell receptor beta chain was sequenced for a study of type 1 regulatory T cells. Study overall: An in vitro protocol generated T-allo10, a Tr1-enriched, alloantigen-specific CD4 T cell product. Findings and limits, study-wide: Type 1 regulatory T cells had a more restricted TCR repertoire than non-type 1 regulatory T cells.

Each CDR3 protein gets one entry after TCRdb re-called the reads with MiXCR. The repertoire includes 68,000 or so distinct CDR3 sequences, roughly 50% of them detected once, and about 2% sits in the top ten. A remark on this clonotype: Its antigen is as yet unknown.

V was trimmed by 3 bases and J by 6 bases, leaving 9 bases between them. Germline V gene data show CDR1 as KGHSH and CDR2 as LQKENI. CDR3 length: 13 residues. Sequences were obtained from cultured non-Tr1 T cells, either the whole culture or a sorted T cell fraction (not recorded which). The chain has TRBV18 and TRBJ2-1; possible D gene TRBD2, 6 bases. This TCR came from a human donor in good health. CDR3 DNA sequence: TGTGCCAGCTCACCGCGCGGGGTCAATGAGCAGTTCTTC. Translation: CASSPRGVNEQFF.